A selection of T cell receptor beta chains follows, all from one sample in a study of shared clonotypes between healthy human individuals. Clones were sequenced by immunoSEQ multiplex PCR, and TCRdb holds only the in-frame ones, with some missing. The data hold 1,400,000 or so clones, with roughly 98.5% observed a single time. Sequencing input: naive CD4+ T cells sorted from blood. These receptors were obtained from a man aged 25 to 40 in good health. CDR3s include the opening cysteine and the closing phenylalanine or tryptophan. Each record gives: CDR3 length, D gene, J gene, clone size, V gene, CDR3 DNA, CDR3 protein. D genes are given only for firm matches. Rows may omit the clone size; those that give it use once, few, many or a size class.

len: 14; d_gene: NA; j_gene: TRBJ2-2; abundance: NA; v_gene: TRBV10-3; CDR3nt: TGTGCCATCAGAGTGACAGAGAACACCGGGGAGCTGTTTTTT; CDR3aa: CAIRVTENTGELFF
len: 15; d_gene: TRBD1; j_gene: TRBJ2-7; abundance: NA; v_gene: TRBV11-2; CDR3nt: TGTGCCAGCAGCCGCAGAACGGGACAGGGTCACGAGCAGTACTTC; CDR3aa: CASSRRTGQGHEQYF
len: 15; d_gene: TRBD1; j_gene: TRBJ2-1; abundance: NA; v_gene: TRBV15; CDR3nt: TGTGCCACCAGCAGAGGACAGGGGATCTACAATGAGCAGTTCTTC; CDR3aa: CATSRGQGIYNEQFF
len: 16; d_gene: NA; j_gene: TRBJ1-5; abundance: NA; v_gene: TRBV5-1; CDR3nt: TGCGCCAGCCGCGGTGGGGGGAACGGTAGCAATCAGCCCCAGCATTTT; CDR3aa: CASRGGGNGSNQPQHF
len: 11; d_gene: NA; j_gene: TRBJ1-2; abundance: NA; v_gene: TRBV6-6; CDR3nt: TGTGCCAGCATTTACCGGGATGGCTACACCTTC; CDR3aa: CASIYRDGYTF
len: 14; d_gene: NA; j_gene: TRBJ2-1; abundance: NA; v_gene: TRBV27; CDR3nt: TGTGCCAGCAGTTTTCTAGGTGCTGACAATGAGCAGTTCTTC; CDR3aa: CASSFLGADNEQFF
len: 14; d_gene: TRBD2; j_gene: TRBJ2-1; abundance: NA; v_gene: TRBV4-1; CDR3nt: TGCGCCAGCAGCCAACTAGCGGGAGTGAATGAGCAGTTCTTC; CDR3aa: CASSQLAGVNEQFF
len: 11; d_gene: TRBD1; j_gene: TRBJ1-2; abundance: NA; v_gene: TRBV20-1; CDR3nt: TGCAGAACAGGGGGAGTCCATGGCTACACCTTC; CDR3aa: CRTGGVHGYTF
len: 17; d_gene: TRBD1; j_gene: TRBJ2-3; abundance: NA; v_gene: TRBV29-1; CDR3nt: TGCAGCGTTGATTACCCTCAACAGGGGGTGAGCACAGATACGCAGTATTTT; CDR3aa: CSVDYPQQGVSTDTQYF
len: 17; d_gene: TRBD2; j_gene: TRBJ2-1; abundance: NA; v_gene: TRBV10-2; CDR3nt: TGCGCCAGCAGTGATATACTAGCGGGAGTAGGGGACAATGAGCAGTTCTTC; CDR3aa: CASSDILAGVGDNEQFF
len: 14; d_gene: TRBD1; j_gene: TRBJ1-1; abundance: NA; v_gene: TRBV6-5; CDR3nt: TGTGCCAGCAGTTACAACAGGGGCGGCACTGAAGCTTTCTTT; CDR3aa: CASSYNRGGTEAFF
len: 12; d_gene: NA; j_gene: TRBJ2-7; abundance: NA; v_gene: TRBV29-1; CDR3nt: TGCAGCGTTGAAATCACCTCCTACGAGCAGTACTTC; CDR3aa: CSVEITSYEQYF
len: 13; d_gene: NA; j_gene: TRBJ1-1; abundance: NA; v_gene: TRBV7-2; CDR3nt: TGTGCCAGCAGCTTGCAGAGGAACACTGAAGCTTTCTTT; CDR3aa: CASSLQRNTEAFF
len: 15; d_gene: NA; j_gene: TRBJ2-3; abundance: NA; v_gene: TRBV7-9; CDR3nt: TGTGCCAGCAGCTCCAGGGGAGGGCCCCCAGATACGCAGTATTTT; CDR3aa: CASSSRGGPPDTQYF
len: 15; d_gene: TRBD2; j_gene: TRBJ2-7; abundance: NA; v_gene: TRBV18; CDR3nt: TGTGCCAGCTCCCCAAGGGCGGGAGGGCCGTACGAGCAGTACTTC; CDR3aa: CASSPRAGGPYEQYF
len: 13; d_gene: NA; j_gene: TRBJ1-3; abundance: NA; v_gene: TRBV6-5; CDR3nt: TGTGCCAGCAGACAGTACTCTGGAAACACCATATATTTT; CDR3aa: CASRQYSGNTIYF
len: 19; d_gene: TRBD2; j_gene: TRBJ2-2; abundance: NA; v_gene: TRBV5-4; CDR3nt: TGTGCCAGCAGCTCCGGACTAGCGGGAGGGCCCCGGGGCACCGGGGAGCTGTTTTTT; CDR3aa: CASSSGLAGGPRGTGELFF
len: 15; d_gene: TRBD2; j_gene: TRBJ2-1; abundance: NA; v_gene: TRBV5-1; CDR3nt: TGCGCCAGCAGCTTGGATAGCGGGAGCTACAATGAGCAGTTCTTC; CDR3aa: CASSLDSGSYNEQFF
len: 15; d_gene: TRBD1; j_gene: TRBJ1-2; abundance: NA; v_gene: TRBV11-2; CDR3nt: TGTGCCAGCAGCTCTCCCTGGCAGGGGGCGAGAGGCTACACCTTC; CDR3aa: CASSSPWQGARGYTF
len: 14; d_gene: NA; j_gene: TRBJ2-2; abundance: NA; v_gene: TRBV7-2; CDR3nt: TGTGCCAGCAGCCCTGGTCAATCCACCGGGGAGCTGTTTTTT; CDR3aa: CASSPGQSTGELFF
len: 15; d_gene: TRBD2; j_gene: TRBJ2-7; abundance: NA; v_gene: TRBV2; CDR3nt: TGTGCCAGCCAGAGCGGGAGGGATCGGTCCTACGAGCAGTACTTC; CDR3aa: CASQSGRDRSYEQYF
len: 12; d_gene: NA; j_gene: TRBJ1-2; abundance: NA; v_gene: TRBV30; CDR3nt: TGTGCCTGGAGTGACCCGGACAGAAGGGTCACCTTC; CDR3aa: CAWSDPDRRVTF
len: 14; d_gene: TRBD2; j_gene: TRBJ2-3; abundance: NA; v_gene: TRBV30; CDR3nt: TGTGCCTGGAGTGCCGGGGGGGCCTCCGATACGCAGTATTTT; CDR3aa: CAWSAGGASDTQYF
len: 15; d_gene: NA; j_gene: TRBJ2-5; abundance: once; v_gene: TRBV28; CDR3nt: TGTGCCAGCAGTTCCACCCACCCGAGGGGGGAGACCCAGTACTTC; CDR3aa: CASSSTHPRGETQYF
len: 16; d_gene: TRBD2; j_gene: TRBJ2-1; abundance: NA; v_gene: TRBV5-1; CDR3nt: TGCGCCAGCAGCTTGTCTGCGGGAGGGACCTACAATGAGCAGTTCTTC; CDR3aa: CASSLSAGGTYNEQFF
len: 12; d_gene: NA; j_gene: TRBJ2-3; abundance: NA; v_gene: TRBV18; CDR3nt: TGTGCCAGCTCACCAGAGGGAGATACGCAGTATTTT; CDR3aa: CASSPEGDTQYF
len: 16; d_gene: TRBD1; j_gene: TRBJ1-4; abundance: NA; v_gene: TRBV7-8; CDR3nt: TGTGCCAGCAGCTTTGTCCCGACAGGGGTGGAGGAAAAACTGTTTTTT; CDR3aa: CASSFVPTGVEEKLFF
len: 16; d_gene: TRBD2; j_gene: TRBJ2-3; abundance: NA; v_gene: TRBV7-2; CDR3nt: TGTGCCAGCAGCCAGGGTGGCGGGAGGGCCAGAGATACGCAGTATTTT; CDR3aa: CASSQGGGRARDTQYF
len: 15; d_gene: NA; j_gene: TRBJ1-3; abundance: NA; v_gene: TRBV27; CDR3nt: TGTGCCAGCAGTTTAACTTTTCGCTCTGGAAACACCATATATTTT; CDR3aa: CASSLTFRSGNTIYF
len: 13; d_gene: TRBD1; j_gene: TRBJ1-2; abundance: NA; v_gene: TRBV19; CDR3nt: TGTGCCAGTAGTCGACAGGGAGTTTCGGGCTACACCTTC; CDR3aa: CASSRQGVSGYTF
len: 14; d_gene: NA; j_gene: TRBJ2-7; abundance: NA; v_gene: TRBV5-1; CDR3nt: TGCGCCAGCAGCTTGTCGGTAGCCTCCTACGAGCAGTACTTC; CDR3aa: CASSLSVASYEQYF
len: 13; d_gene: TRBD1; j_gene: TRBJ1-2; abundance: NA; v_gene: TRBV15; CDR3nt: TGTGCCACCAGTCCGGGACAGGGTACTGGCTACACCTTC; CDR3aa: CATSPGQGTGYTF
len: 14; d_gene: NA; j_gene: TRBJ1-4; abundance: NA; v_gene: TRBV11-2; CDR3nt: TGTGCCAGCAGCTTAGGGTCTTGGGATGAAAAACTGTTTTTT; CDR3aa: CASSLGSWDEKLFF
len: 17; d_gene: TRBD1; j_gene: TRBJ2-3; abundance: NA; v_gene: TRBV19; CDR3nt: TGTGCCAGTAGTCCCGGGACCGGACAGGACAGCACAGATACGCAGTATTTT; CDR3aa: CASSPGTGQDSTDTQYF
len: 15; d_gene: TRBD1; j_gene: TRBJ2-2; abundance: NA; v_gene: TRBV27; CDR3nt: TGTGCCAGCAGCAACGGGACAGTAGGGGCCGGGGAGCTGTTTTTT; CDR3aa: CASSNGTVGAGELFF
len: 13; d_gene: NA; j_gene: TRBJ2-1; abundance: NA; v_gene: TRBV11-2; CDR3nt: TGTGCCAGCTTACGACTGGGAATTTATGAGCAGTTCTTC; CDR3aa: CASLRLGIYEQFF
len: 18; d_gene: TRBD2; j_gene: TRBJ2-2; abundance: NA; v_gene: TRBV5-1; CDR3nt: TGCGCCAGCAGCTTGAATGGACTAGCGGGAGTAGGGACCGGGGAGCTGTTTTTT; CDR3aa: CASSLNGLAGVGTGELFF
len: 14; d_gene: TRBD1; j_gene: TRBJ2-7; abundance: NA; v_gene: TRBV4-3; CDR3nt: TGCGCCAGCAGCCAACTGACAGGGGTCGGCGAGCAGTACTTC; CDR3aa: CASSQLTGVGEQYF
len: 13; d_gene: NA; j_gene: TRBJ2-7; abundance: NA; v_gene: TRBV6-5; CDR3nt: TGTGCCAGCAGTTACTCGAGAAGCTACGAGCAGTACTTC; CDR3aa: CASSYSRSYEQYF
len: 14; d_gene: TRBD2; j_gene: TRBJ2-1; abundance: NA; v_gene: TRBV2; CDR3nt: TGTGCCAGCATCCGGGCGGGAGGGCCCGGTGAGCAGTTCTTC; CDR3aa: CASIRAGGPGEQFF
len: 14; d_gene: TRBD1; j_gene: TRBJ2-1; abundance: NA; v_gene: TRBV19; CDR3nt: TGTGCCAGTAGTATCAACAGGGGGTTGGATGAGCAGTTCTTC; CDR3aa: CASSINRGLDEQFF
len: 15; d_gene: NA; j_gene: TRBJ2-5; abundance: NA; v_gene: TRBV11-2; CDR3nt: TGTGCCAGCAGCTCTACCGACGTAGGTAAAGAGACCCAGTACTTC; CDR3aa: CASSSTDVGKETQYF
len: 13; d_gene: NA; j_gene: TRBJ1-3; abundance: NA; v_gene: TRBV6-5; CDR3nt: TGTGCCAGCAGTACGACAGGAGCTAACACCATATATTTT; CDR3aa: CASSTTGANTIYF
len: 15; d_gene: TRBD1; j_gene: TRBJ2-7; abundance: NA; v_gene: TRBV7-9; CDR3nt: TGTGCCAGCTCCCCGTTAGGACAGGCCTCCTACGAGCAGTACTTC; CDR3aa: CASSPLGQASYEQYF
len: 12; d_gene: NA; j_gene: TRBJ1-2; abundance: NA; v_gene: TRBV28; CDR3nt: TGTGCCACCGGCCCGAAGGGTTTTGGCTACACCTTC; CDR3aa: CATGPKGFGYTF
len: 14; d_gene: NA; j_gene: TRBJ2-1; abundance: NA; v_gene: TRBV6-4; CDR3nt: TGTGCCAGCAGAGAAGCGCTTACTAGAGGTGAGCAGTTCTTC; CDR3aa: CASREALTRGEQFF
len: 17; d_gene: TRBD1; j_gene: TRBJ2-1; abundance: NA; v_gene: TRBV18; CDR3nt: TGTGCCAGCTCACCCAAACGCCGGGACAGGGGGGAGGATGAGCAGTTCTTC; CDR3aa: CASSPKRRDRGEDEQFF